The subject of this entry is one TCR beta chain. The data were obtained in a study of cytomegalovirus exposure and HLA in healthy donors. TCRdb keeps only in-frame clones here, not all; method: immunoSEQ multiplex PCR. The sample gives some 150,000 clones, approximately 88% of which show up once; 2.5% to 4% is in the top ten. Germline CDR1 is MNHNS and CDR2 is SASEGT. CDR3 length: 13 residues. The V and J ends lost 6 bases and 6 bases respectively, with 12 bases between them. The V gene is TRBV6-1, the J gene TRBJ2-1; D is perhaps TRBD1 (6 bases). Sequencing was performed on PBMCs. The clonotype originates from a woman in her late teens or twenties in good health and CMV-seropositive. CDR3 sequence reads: CASRQGLRNEQFF. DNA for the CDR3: TGTGCCAGCAGACAGGGTCTTCGCAATGAGCAGTTCTTC.